A selection of T cell receptor beta chains follows, all from one sample in a study of T cell responses to AZD1222 COVID-19 vaccine. The repertoire was sequenced with immunoSEQ multiplex PCR; TCRdb's copy has only in-frame clones and lacks some. Of approximately 160,000 clones in the sample, approximately 90% were seen once. The material was peripheral blood, obtained on day 0 of AZD1222 vaccination. The origin of the receptors is an adult in good health. CDR3s include the opening cysteine and the closing phenylalanine or tryptophan. D genes are given only for firm matches. Expanded clones are given a class, and other clones once, few, many or no size at all.

>TRBD1|TRBV5-4|TRBJ2-1|.
TGTGCCAGCAGGACTGACAGGGCCCTGGACAATGAGCAGTTCTTC
CASRTDRALDNEQFF
>TRBD1|TRBV6-6|TRBJ1-6|.
TGTGCCAGCAGGACAGGGTTCAATTCACCCCTCCACTTT
CASRTGFNSPLHF
>TRBD1|TRBV6-2/TRBV6-3|TRBJ2-2|.
TGTGCCAGCAGTTATCAAAACAGGGGGGCCGGGGAGCTGTTTTTT
CASSYQNRGAGELFF
>.|TRBV6-6|TRBJ1-2|.
TGTGCCAGCAGTCAGTTCGCAGAGGGACCGTATGGCTACACCTTC
CASSQFAEGPYGYTF
>.|TRBV4-3|TRBJ2-5|.
TGCGCCAGCAGCCAAGGCGGGACAAACCAAGAGACCCAGTACTTC
CASSQGGTNQETQYF
>.|TRBV5-1|TRBJ1-2|.
TGCGCCAGCAGGGGCACGGGGAACTATGGCTACACCTTC
CASRGTGNYGYTF
>.|TRBV25-1|TRBJ2-3|.
TGTGCCAGCAGTGATGTTTCCGGCCGCCGCCACGCAGATACGCAGTATTTT
CASSDVSGRRHADTQYF
>TRBD1|TRBV6-4|TRBJ1-5|.
TGTGCCAGCCCCAGACAGGGGTCAGGGCAGCCCCAGCATTTT
CASPRQGSGQPQHF
>.|TRBV29-1|TRBJ1-2|.
TGCAGCGTTGAAGACGGGTCAGGGGCGTATGGCTACACCTTC
CSVEDGSGAYGYTF
>.|TRBV7-3|TRBJ2-2|.
TGTGCCAGCAGCTTAACGGGTATCACCGGGGAGCTGTTTTTT
CASSLTGITGELFF
>.|TRBV18|TRBJ2-1|.
TGTGCCAGCTCACCAACGGGAGAAATCTACAATGAGCAGTTCTTC
CASSPTGEIYNEQFF
>.|TRBV2|TRBJ2-3|.
TGTGCCAGCAGCTCCCCCGTGGGGCACACTAAACGGGCAGATACGCAGTATTTT
CASSSPVGHTKRADTQYF
>.|TRBV7-2|TRBJ1-3|.
TGTGCCAGCAGCTTAGCGGCAGGCTGGGGAGGAAACACCATATATTTT
CASSLAAGWGGNTIYF
>TRBD2|TRBV18|TRBJ2-5|.
TGTGCCAGCTCACCCCTACCGGGACTAACCCAAGAGACCCAGTACTTC
CASSPLPGLTQETQYF
>TRBD1|TRBV4-1|TRBJ2-1|.
TGCGCCAGCAGCCCGTGGACAGGGATGAGGGATGAGCAGTTCTTC
CASSPWTGMRDEQFF
>.|TRBV28|TRBJ1-5|.
TGTGCCAGCAGTTTATTGGGGCAGCCCCAGCATTTT
CASSLLGQPQHF
>.|TRBV12-3/TRBV12-4|TRBJ2-5|.
TGTGCCAGCAGCCTCGGAGAGACCCAGTACTTC
CASSLGETQYF
>.|TRBV6-2/TRBV6-3|TRBJ2-7|few
TGTGCCAGCAGTCTCAGGGGACTCCACGAGCAGTACTTC
CASSLRGLHEQYF
>.|TRBV21-1|TRBJ1-5|few
.
CASSKFGWGNQPQHF
>.|TRBV6-5|TRBJ1-2|.
TGTGCCAGCAGAGATAGCCCCACAGGGAACTATGGCTACACCTTC
CASRDSPTGNYGYTF
>.|TRBV6-1|TRBJ1-1|.
TGTGCCAGCAGTGAAAGAGGCGGGCTGAACACTGAAGCTTTCTTT
CASSERGGLNTEAFF
>.|TRBV12-3/TRBV12-4|TRBJ1-4|.
TGTGCCAGCAGTTCGGACAGCGAAAAACTGTTTTTT
CASSSDSEKLFF
>TRBD1|TRBV28|TRBJ2-2|.
TGTGCCAGCAGTTTACGGGACAGGGGAACCGGGGAGCTGTTTTTT
CASSLRDRGTGELFF
>.|TRBV28|TRBJ1-2|once
TGTGCCAGCAGTTTATATCCAGATATGGGGAACTATGGCTACACCTTC
CASSLYPDMGNYGYTF
>TRBD1|TRBV19|TRBJ1-5|.
TGTGCCACAAGACAGGGGACCTTGGGTCCCCAGCATTTT
CATRQGTLGPQHF
>TRBD2|TRBV5-1|TRBJ2-5|.
TGCGCCAGCAGCTTGCGGCTAGCGGGGGGGACCCAGTACTTC
CASSLRLAGGTQYF
>.|TRBV6-5|TRBJ1-6|.
TGTGCCAGCAGTTTAACCTACAGGACCATGGATTCACCCCTCCACTTT
CASSLTYRTMDSPLHF
>.|TRBV7-3|TRBJ2-3|.
TGTGCCAGCAGCTTGGGCAGTTTTAGCACAGATACGCAGTATTTT
CASSLGSFSTDTQYF
>.|TRBV6-5|TRBJ1-1|.
TGTGCCAGCAGGGCCCCAATGAACACTGAAGCTTTCTTT
CASRAPMNTEAFF
>.|TRBV6-6|TRBJ2-7|.
TGTGCCAGCTTCGGGGAGGCACTCGAGCAGTACTTC
CASFGEALEQYF
>.|TRBV6-6|TRBJ2-7|once
TGTGCCAGCAGTTACCAGGGGATTTACGAGCAGTACTTC
CASSYQGIYEQYF
>TRBD2|TRBV3-1/TRBV3-2|TRBJ2-1|.
TGTGCCAGCAGCCAAGATTGGGGACTAGCGGGAGGGCCGGGGGGCAATGAGCAGTTCTTC
CASSQDWGLAGGPGGNEQFF
>TRBD2|TRBV7-9|TRBJ2-1|.
TGTGCCAGCAGCTTGCCAGCGGGGGACTACAATGAGCAGTTCTTC
CASSLPAGDYNEQFF
>.|TRBV7-9|TRBJ2-7|.
TGTGCCAGCAGCTTAGCGATGACCTACGAGCAGTACTTC
CASSLAMTYEQYF
>.|TRBV6-5|TRBJ2-6|.
TGTGCCACAACTGGAGAATCTGCTGGGGCCAACGTCCTGACTTTC
CATTGESAGANVLTF
>TRBD2|TRBV9|TRBJ2-1|.
TGTGCCAGCAGCTCTCGGACTAGCGGAGACTCCTACAATGAGCAGTTCTTC
CASSSRTSGDSYNEQFF
>TRBD2|TRBV18|TRBJ2-1|.
TGTGCCAGCTCACCGCTAGCGGGAGGGCCCCTCGAGCAGTTCTTC
CASSPLAGGPLEQFF
>TRBD1|TRBV27|TRBJ1-3|.
TGTGCCAGCAGTCTTAGACAGGGGAACACCATATATTTT
CASSLRQGNTIYF
>.|TRBV3-1/TRBV3-2|TRBJ2-3|.
TGTGCCAGCAGCCAAGGGCAGATGCGGAATACGCAGTATTTT
CASSQGQMRNTQYF
>.|TRBV27|TRBJ2-1|.
TGTGCCAGCAGTCCCATCCTGTCCCTTAGCTCCTACAATGAGCAGTTCTTC
CASSPILSLSSYNEQFF
>.|TRBV5-6|TRBJ1-2|.
TGTGCCAGCAGCCCCTTCGGGGGGAGCTATGGCTACACCTTC
CASSPFGGSYGYTF
>.|TRBV5-4|TRBJ2-3|.
TGTGCCAGCAGCTTGACAGGGCCGGGGACAGATACGCAGTATTTT
CASSLTGPGTDTQYF
>.|TRBV12-3/TRBV12-4|TRBJ1-1|.
TGTGCCAGCAGTTTTAAAGGGGACACTGAAGCTTTCTTT
CASSFKGDTEAFF
>.|TRBV18|TRBJ2-7|.
TGTGCCAGCTCACCGGACAACTACGAGCAGTACTTC
CASSPDNYEQYF
>.|TRBV30|TRBJ1-6|.
TGTGCCTGGACCACGGACTTATATAATTCACCCCTCCACTTT
CAWTTDLYNSPLHF
>TRBD1|TRBV6-5|TRBJ2-6|.
TGTGCCAGCAGTTACGGGGACAGGGCTGGGGCCAACGTCCTGACTTTC
CASSYGDRAGANVLTF
>TRBD1|TRBV4-3|TRBJ1-4|.
TGCGCCAGCAGCCAAGCGACAGGGGGCGCTGAAAAACTGTTTTTT
CASSQATGGAEKLFF
>TRBD1|TRBV30|TRBJ2-7|.
TGTGCCTGCAGCCGGGACAGGGTCGCCTACGAGCAGTACTTC
CACSRDRVAYEQYF
>TRBD1|TRBV6-1|TRBJ2-5|.
TGTGCCAGCAGTGAGAGGACAGGGTGGTGGCAAGAGACCCAGTACTTC
CASSERTGWWQETQYF
>TRBD1|TRBV19|TRBJ1-5|.
TGTGCCAGTAGCGGACAGGGGGCTCGAAATCAGCCCCAGCATTTT
CASSGQGARNQPQHF
>.|TRBV7-2|TRBJ1-5|.
TGTGCCAGCAGCTTAGCCGCAGGGGTTTCTCAGCCCCAGCATTTT
CASSLAAGVSQPQHF